This entry lists 18 T cell receptor beta chains sequenced from one sample in a study of T cell responses to AZD1222 COVID-19 vaccine. The repertoire was sequenced with immunoSEQ multiplex PCR; TCRdb's copy has only in-frame clones and lacks some. In the table there are under 200,000 clones, 85% to 95% of which are singletons. The material sequenced was peripheral blood, taken on day 0 of AZD1222 vaccination. The receptor source for this set is an adult in good health.

This clone appeared once. The chain uses TRBV2 and TRBJ2-7, with D unresolved. This CDR3 comprises 13 residues. The V end was cut by 6 bases, the J end by 5 bases, with 14 bases between. Germline values: CDR1 SNHLY, CDR2 FYNNEI. The CDR3 loop reads CASRTAAEHEQYF. CDR3 bases: TGTGCCAGCAGAACAGCAGCCGAACACGAGCAGTACTTC. Combining the CDR3 with reference TRBV2 and TRBJ2-7 gives the whole variable domain EPEVTQTPSHQVTQMGQEVILRCVPISNHLYFYWYRQILGQKVEFLVSFYNNEISEKSEIFDDQFSVERPDGSNFTLKIRSTKLEDSAMYFCASRTAAEHEQYFGPGTRLTVT.

The chain uses TRBV7-9 and TRBJ2-5, with TRBD1 identical over 9 bases. Unmatched junction bases numbered 11, after V lost 5 bases and J lost 4 bases. The V gene's germline CDR1 is SEHNR and CDR2 FQNEAQ (reference sequence). The length of the CDR3 is 16 residues. The CDR3 here is CASSVPGQGYLETQYF. The CDR3 DNA reads as TGTGCCAGCAGCGTACCGGGACAGGGTTATTTAGAGACCCAGTACTTC.

The CDR3 DNA reads as TGTGCCATCAGTCAGACGGGGGCAAACTATGGCTACACCTTC. Translation: CAISQTGANYGYTF. The chain uses TRBV10-3 and TRBJ1-2; perhaps TRBD1 as D (6 bases). V was trimmed by 5 bases and J by 2 bases, leaving 12 bases between them. Germline CDR1 reads ENHRY; CDR2 reads SYGVKD. This CDR3 spans 14 amino acids.

The genes are TRBV19 and TRBJ2-3; 9 positions match TRBD1. CDR1 is LNHDA and CDR2 is SQIVND in the germline V gene (reference sequence). Germline trimming cut 5 bases from V and 6 bases from J; bases unmatched to any gene: 9. The CDR3 has 15 residues. The CDR3 nucleotides are TGTGCCAGTAGTGGGACAGGGTGGTTCGGGGATACGCAGTATTTT. It specifies CASSGTGWFGDTQYF.

This rearrangement joins TRBV28 to TRBJ1-5; 8 bases fit TRBD1. V gave up 3 bases and J gave up 3 bases; unmatched junction bases: 4. Germline CDR1 reads MDHEN; CDR2 reads SYDVKM. The CDR3 spans 15 residues. The DNA of the CDR3 is TGTGCCAGCAGTTTCCAGACAGGGGTCAATCAGCCCCAGCATTTT. This translates into CASSFQTGVNQPQHF. Drawing the rest from reference TRBV28 and TRBJ1-5, the complete variable domain is DVKVTQSSRYLVKRTGEKVFLECVQDMDHENMFWYRQDPGLGLRLIYFSYDVKMKEKGDIPEGYSVSREKKERFSLILESASTNQTSMYLCASSFQTGVNQPQHFGDGTRLSIL.

The genes are TRBV19 and TRBJ1-1; no definite D call. The germline CDR1 and CDR2 sequences are LNHDA and SQIVND (reference sequence). The CDR3 sequence is 11 residues long. V lost 2 bases and J 10 bases, leaving 8 bases between the germline ends. The CDR3 bases are TGTGCCAGTAGTATAACTGGACGAGCTTTCTTT. Translated, it gives CASSITGRAFF. Looking up the rest from reference TRBV19 and TRBJ1-1 gives the full variable domain: DGGITQSPKYLFRKEGQNVTLSCEQNLNHDAMYWYRQDPGQGLRLIYYSQIVNDFQKGDIAEGYSVSREKKESFPLTVTSAQKNPTAFYLCASSITGRAFFGQGTRLTVV.

This sequence joins TRBV19 and TRBJ1-5; no clear D. The V gene's germline CDR1 is LNHDA and CDR2 SQIVND (reference sequence). The V gene lost 7 bases and the J gene lost 9 bases, with 13 bases spanning the gap. This CDR3 region has 12 residues. CDR3 region: CASNLGSRPQHF. CDR3 nucleotides: TGTGCCAGTAATCTGGGATCGAGGCCCCAGCATTTT.

The CDR3 DNA is TGTGCCAGCTCACCAAGGCGGGGGTTCTACAATGAGCAGTTCTTC. Amino acids: CASSPRRGFYNEQFF. The V and J genes are TRBV18 and TRBJ2-1, with 7 bases matching TRBD2. Per the germline V gene, CDR1 is KGHSH and CDR2 is LQKENI. V lost 2 bases, J lost 3 bases, and 4 bases stayed unmatched. The CDR3 has 15 residues. Looking up the rest from reference TRBV18 and TRBJ2-1 gives the full variable domain: NAGVMQNPRHLVRRRGQEARLRCSPMKGHSHVYWYRQLPEEGLKFMVYLQKENIIDESGMPKERFSAEFPKEGPSILRIQQVVRGDSAAYFCASSPRRGFYNEQFFGPGTRLTVL.

The chain carries TRBV10-2 and TRBJ2-7, with a weak D call TRBD1 (5 bases). From germline, CDR1 is WSHSY and CDR2 SAAADI. This CDR3 has 15 amino acids. V was cut by 2 bases and J by 1 base, with 12 bases left in between. The CDR3 sequence is CASSELQDSSYEQYF. For the CDR3, the DNA is TGCGCCAGCAGTGAGCTACAGGATAGTTCCTACGAGCAGTACTTC.

The chain is built from TRBV4-1 and TRBJ1-1; D gene uncertain. The germline V and J ends were trimmed by 2 bases and 5 bases, with 15 bases remaining between them. This CDR3 has 15 residues. Looked up from germline, CDR1 is MGHRA and CDR2 is YSYEKL. The CDR3 sequence is CASSQQLVGWTEAFF. CDR3 sequence (DNA): TGCGCCAGCAGCCAACAGCTTGTCGGCTGGACTGAAGCTTTCTTT.

The gene calls are TRBV2 and TRBJ2-7; perhaps TRBD1 as D (5 bases). This CDR3 spans 14 amino acids. CDR1 and CDR2 from the germline V gene are SNHLY and FYNNEI. Trimming stripped 4 bases from V and 2 bases from J, with 12 bases between. CDR3 loop: CASSATGRTYEQYF. CDR3 DNA: TGTGCCAGCAGTGCCACAGGCCGAACCTACGAGCAGTACTTC.

This clone was counted once. The V and J genes are TRBV5-1 and TRBJ1-3, with 9 nucleotides matching TRBD1. CDR3 length equals 14 residues. Per the germline V gene, CDR1 is SGHRS and CDR2 is YFSETQ. The trim removed 3 bases at V and 3 bases at J, leaving 1 base unmatched. This CDR3 is CASSSTGGGNTIYF. CDR3 in DNA: TGCGCCAGCAGCTCGACAGGGGGTGGAAACACCATATATTTT.

V and J are TRBV11-2 and TRBJ2-2, with 7 nucleotides matching TRBD1. With 1 base clipped from V and 5 bases from J, the junction kept 4 bases outside the gene matches. Germline values: CDR1 SGHAT, CDR2 FQNNGV. The CDR3 is 15 amino acids. CDR3: CASSLVPGGTGELFF. The CDR3, as DNA: TGTGCCAGCAGCTTAGTGCCAGGGGGAACCGGGGAGCTGTTTTTT.

This clone was observed once. The CDR3 region has the DNA TGTGCCAGTAGTATAGGGAACCTGGCCCCTGAAGCTTTCTTT. The encoded protein is CASSIGNLAPEAFF. The chain combines TRBV19 with TRBJ1-1; D not resolved. The CDR3 has 14 residues. The V end was cut by 1 base, the J end by 6 bases, with 12 bases between. The germline CDR1 and CDR2 sequences are LNHDA and SQIVND (reference sequence).

CDR3 sequence: CASSIDGGQSYGYTF. The CDR3 nucleotides are TGTGCCAGTAGTATAGATGGGGGACAGAGCTATGGCTACACCTTC. The chain links TRBV19 to TRBJ1-2; 7 nucleotides match TRBD1. The CDR3 extends over 15 amino acids. V was pared by 0 bases and J by 4 bases, with 5 bases of the junction left unmatched. Germline CDR1 LNHDA, CDR2 SQIVND (reference sequence).

DNA of the CDR3: TGTGCCAGTGGGGGCACTGAAGCTTTCTTT. Encoded protein: CASGGTEAFF. V and J are TRBV3-1 (or the pseudogene TRBV3-2) and TRBJ1-1; possible D gene TRBD1, 5 bases. The germline gives CDR1 LGHDT, CDR2 YNNKEL (reference sequence). CDR3 length: 10 amino acids. V lost 9 bases, J lost 4 bases, and 6 bases lay in between.

CDR3 residues: CASSPPRGAGYGYTF. CDR3 nucleotides: TGTGCCAGCTCACCACCAAGGGGGGCAGGCTATGGCTACACCTTC. The rearrangement links TRBV18 to TRBJ1-2; D may be TRBD1 (6 bases). The CDR3 spans 15 residues. Trimming shortened V by 0 bases and J by 4 bases, and 12 bases separated the two germline ends. Germline V CDR1 and CDR2: KGHSH, LQKENI.

V gene TRBV20-1 combines with J gene TRBJ2-7, with D hard to call. Trimming shortened V by 2 bases and J by 3 bases, and 5 bases separated the two germline ends. The CDR3 totals 11 residues. Germline V lookup: CDR1 DFQATT, CDR2 SNEGSKA (reference sequence). The DNA for the CDR3 is TGCAGTGCTAGACAGAACTACGAGCAGTACTTC. Protein sequence: CSARQNYEQYF.